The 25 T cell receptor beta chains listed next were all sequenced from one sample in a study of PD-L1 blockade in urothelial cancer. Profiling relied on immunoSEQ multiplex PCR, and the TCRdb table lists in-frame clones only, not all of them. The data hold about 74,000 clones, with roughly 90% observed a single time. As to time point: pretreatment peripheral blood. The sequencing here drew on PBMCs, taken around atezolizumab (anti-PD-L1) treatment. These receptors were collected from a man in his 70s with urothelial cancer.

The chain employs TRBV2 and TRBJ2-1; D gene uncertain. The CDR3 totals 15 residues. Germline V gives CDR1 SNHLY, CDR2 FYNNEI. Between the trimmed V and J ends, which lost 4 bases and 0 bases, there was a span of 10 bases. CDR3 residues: CASSVLRSSYNEQFF. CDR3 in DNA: TGTGCCAGCAGTGTTCTAAGGAGCTCCTACAATGAGCAGTTCTTC.

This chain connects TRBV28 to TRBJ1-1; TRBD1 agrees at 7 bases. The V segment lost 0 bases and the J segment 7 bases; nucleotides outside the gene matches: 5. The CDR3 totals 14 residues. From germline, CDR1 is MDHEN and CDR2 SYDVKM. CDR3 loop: CASSLWAGGLEAFF. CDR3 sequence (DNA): TGTGCCAGCAGTTTATGGGCAGGGGGTCTTGAAGCTTTCTTT.

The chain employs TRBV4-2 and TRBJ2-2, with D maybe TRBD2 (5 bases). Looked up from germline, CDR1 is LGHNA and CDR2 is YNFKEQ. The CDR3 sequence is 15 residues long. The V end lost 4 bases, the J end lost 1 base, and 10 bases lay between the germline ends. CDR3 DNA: TGTGCCAGCAGCCCGCCGGCGGGGAACACCGGGGAGCTGTTTTTT. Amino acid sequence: CASSPPAGNTGELFF.

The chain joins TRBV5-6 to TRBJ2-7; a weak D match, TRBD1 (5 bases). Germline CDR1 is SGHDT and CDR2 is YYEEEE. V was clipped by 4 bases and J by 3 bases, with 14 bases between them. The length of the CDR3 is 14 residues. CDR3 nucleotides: TGTGCCAGCAGCCAAGTCAGGGAAATCTACGAGCAGTACTTC. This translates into CASSQVREIYEQYF.

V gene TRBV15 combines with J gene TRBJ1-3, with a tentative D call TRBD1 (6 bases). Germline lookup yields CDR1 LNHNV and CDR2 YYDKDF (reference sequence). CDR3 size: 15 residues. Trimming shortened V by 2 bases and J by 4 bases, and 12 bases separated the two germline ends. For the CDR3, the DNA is TGTGCCACCAGCAGAATCAGGGGATCCGGAAACACCATATATTTT. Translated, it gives CATSRIRGSGNTIYF.

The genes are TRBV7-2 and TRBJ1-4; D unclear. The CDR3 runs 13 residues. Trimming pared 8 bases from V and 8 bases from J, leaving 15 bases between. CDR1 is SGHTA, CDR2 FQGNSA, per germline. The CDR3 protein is CASGTSRREKLFF. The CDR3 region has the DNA TGTGCCAGCGGAACCTCAAGGAGGGAAAAACTGTTTTTT.

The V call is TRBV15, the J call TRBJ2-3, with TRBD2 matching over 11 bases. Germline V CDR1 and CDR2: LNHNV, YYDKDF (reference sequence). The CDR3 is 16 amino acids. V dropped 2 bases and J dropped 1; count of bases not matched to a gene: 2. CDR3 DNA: TGTGCCACCAGCAGATCGGGACTAGCGGGCACAGATACGCAGTATTTT. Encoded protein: CATSRSGLAGTDTQYF.

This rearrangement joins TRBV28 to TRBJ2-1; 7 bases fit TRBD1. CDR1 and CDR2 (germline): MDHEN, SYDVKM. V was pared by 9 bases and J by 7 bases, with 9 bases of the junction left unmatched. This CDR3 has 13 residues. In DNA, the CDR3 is TGTGCCAGTTCGGGGACAGCTAAGAATGAGCAGTTCTTC. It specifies CASSGTAKNEQFF.

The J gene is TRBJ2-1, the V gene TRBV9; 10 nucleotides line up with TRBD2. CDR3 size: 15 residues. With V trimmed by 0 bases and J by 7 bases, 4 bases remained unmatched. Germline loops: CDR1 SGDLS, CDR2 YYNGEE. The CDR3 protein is CASSVGTSGTNEQFF. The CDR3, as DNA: TGTGCCAGCAGCGTAGGTACTAGCGGGACAAATGAGCAGTTCTTC.

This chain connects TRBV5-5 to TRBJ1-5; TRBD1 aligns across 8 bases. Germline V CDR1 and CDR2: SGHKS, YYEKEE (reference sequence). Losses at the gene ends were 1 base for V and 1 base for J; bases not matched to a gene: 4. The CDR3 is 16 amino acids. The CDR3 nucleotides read TGTGCCAGCAGCTTGTGGACAGGGAAGAGCAATCAGCCCCAGCATTTT. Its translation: CASSLWTGKSNQPQHF.

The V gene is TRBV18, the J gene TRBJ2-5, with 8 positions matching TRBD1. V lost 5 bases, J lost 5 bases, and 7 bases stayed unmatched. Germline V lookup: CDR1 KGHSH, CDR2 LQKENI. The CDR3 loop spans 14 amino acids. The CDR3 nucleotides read TGTGCCAGCTCAAAAGACAGGGGCGCGGAGACCCAGTACTTC. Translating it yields CASSKDRGAETQYF.

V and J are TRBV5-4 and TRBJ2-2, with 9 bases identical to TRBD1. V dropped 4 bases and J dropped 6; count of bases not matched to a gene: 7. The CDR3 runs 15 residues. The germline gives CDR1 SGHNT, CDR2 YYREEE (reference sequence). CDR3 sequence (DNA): TGTGCCAGCAGCAGGGGACAGGGAAGCGCCGGGGAGCTGTTTTTT. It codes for CASSRGQGSAGELFF.

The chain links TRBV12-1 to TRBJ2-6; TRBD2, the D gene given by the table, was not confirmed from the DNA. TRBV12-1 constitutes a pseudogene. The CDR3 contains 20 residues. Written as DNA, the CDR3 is TGTGCCAGCAGCTTTGCGGTAAGCGGGGAGCTGGGCCCTGGGGCCAACGTCCTGACTTTC. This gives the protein CASSFAVSGELGPGANVLTF.

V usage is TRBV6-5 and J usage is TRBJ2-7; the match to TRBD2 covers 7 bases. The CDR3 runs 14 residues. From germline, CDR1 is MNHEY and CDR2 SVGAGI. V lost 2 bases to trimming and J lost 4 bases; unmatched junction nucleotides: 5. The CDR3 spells CASSYRGLFYEQYF. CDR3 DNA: TGTGCCAGCAGTTACAGGGGACTATTTTACGAGCAGTACTTC.

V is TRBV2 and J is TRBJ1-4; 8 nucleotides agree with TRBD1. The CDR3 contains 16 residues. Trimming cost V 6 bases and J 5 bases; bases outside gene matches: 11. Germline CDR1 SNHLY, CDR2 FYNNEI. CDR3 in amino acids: CASRKDRGRTNEKLFF. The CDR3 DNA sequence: TGTGCCAGCAGGAAAGACAGGGGAAGGACCAATGAAAAACTGTTTTTT.

The CDR3 sequence is CASSLSTGQGANIQYF. The CDR3 DNA follows: TGTGCCAGCAGTTTATCCACGGGACAGGGGGCCAACATTCAGTACTTC. The chain is built from TRBV28 and TRBJ2-4, with 12 bases that match TRBD1. The CDR3 totals 16 residues. Losses at the gene ends were 1 base for V and 7 bases for J; bases not matched to a gene: 5. CDR1 is MDHEN, CDR2 SYDVKM, per germline.

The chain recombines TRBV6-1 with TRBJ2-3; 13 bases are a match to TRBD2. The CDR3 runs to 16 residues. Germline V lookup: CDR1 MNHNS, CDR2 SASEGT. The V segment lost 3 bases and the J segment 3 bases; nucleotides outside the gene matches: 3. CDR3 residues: CASSDGLAGVTDTQYF. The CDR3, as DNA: TGTGCCAGCAGTGACGGACTAGCGGGAGTAACAGATACGCAGTATTTT.

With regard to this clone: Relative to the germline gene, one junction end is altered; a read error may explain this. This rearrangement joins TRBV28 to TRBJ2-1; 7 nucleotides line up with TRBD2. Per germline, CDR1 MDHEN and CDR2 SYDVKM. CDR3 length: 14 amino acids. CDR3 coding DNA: TGTGCCAGCATTTTAACGGGAGGTTATAATGAGCAGTTCTTC. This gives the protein CASILTGGYNEQFF.

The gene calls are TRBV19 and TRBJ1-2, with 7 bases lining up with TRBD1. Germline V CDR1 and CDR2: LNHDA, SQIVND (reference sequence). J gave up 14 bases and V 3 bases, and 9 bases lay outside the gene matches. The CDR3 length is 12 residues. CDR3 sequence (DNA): TGTGCCAGTAGTATCGGGAAGGGGGCAAAAACCTTC. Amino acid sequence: CASSIGKGAKTF.

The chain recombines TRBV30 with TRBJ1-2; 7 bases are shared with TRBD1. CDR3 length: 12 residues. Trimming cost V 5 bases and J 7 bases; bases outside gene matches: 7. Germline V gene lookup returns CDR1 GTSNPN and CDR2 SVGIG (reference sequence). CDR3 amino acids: CAWGGAGGGYTF. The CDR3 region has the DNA TGTGCCTGGGGCGGGGCAGGGGGTGGCTACACCTTC.

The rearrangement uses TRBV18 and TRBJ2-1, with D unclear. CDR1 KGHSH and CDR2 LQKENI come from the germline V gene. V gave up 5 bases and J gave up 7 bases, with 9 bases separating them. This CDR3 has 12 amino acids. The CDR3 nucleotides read TGTGCCAGCTCAGCGAAATTTAATGAGCAGTTCTTC. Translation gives CASSAKFNEQFF. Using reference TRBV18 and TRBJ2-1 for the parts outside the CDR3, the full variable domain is NAGVMQNPRHLVRRRGQEARLRCSPMKGHSHVYWYRQLPEEGLKFMVYLQKENIIDESGMPKERFSAEFPKEGPSILRIQQVVRGDSAAYFCASSAKFNEQFFGPGTRLTVL.

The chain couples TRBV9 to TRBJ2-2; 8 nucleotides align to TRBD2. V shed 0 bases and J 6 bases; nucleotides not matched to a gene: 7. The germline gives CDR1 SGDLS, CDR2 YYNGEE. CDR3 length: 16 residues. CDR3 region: CASSVDPGGPAGELFF. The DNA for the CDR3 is TGTGCCAGCAGCGTAGACCCGGGAGGGCCGGCCGGGGAGCTGTTTTTT.

CDR3 coding DNA: TGTGCCAGCAGCTTGGGTCAGAAGCAAGAGACCCAGTACTTC. It codes for CASSLGQKQETQYF. The rearrangement joins TRBV5-4 to TRBJ2-5; D is unclear. The V end lost 0 bases, the J end lost 2 bases, and 8 bases lay between the germline ends. CDR1 SGHNT and CDR2 YYREEE come from the germline V gene (reference sequence). CDR3 length: 14 amino acids.

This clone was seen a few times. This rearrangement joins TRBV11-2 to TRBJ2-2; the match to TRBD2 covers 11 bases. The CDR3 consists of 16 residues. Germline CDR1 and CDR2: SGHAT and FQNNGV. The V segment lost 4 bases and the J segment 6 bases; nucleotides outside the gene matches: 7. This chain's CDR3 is CASSSRLAGMAGELFF. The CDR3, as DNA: TGTGCCAGCAGCTCCCGACTAGCGGGAATGGCCGGGGAGCTGTTTTTT. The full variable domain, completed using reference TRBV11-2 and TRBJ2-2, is EAGVAQSPRYKIIEKRQSVAFWCNPISGHATLYWYQQILGQGPKLLIQFQNNGVVDDSQLPKDRFSAERLKGVDSTLKIQPAKLEDSAVYLCASSSRLAGMAGELFFGEGSRLTVL.

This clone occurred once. CDR3 region: CASSYPGQGPGQPQHF. The DNA of the CDR3 is TGTGCCAGCAGTTATCCGGGACAGGGGCCGGGTCAGCCCCAGCATTTT. The chain links TRBV2 to TRBJ1-5, with 10 bases matching TRBD1. V lost 5 bases to trimming and J lost 6 bases; unmatched junction nucleotides: 10. The CDR3 length is 16 residues. Germline V gene sequence: CDR1 SNHLY, CDR2 FYNNEI.